Following are 27 T cell receptor beta chains from one sample sequenced in a study of shared clonotypes between healthy human individuals. Sequencing was performed with immunoSEQ multiplex PCR; in TCRdb, only in-frame clones are kept and a portion is missing. The sample holds millions of clones; roughly 94% are singletons and the top ten take about 0.13%. Input material: naive CD4+ T cells sorted from blood. Subset specified: CD45RA+ positively selected. The source is a man younger than 30 in good health.

This chain uses TRBV18 with TRBJ2-7; the D call may be TRBD1 or TRBD2 (5 bases each). V was clipped by 6 bases and J by 2 bases, with 14 bases between them. This CDR3 spans 14 amino acids. The germline V gene encodes CDR1 KGHSH and CDR2 LQKENI. The CDR3 spells CASSLGETAYEQYF. CDR3 coding DNA: TGTGCCAGCTCTTTGGGGGAAACCGCCTACGAGCAGTACTTC.

Remarks on this clone: The sample holds other DNA sequences that translate to the same CDR3. The V call is TRBV7-8, the J call TRBJ1-4; weak D call: TRBD1 (6 bases). This CDR3 spans 14 amino acids. V was pared by 1 base and J by 4 bases, with 7 bases between. Germline V gene lookup returns CDR1 SGHVS and CDR2 FQNEAQ. CDR3 in DNA: TGTGCCAGCAGCTTAGACAGGGTTAATGAAAAACTGTTTTTT. Amino acids: CASSLDRVNEKLFF.

The genes are TRBV4-1 and TRBJ2-2; 7 nucleotides line up with TRBD1. Trimming removed 0 bases from V and 0 bases from J; junction bases left unmatched: 7. Germline V gene data show CDR1 as MGHRA and CDR2 as YSYEKL. The CDR3 is 18 amino acids. The CDR3 loop reads CASSQDKWGTANTGELFF. The CDR3 coding sequence is TGCGCCAGCAGCCAAGATAAGTGGGGGACAGCGAACACCGGGGAGCTGTTTTTT.

The V and J genes are TRBV5-4 and TRBJ2-1, with 12 nucleotides matching TRBD2. Germline assignment: CDR1 SGHNT and CDR2 YYREEE (reference sequence). Trimming took 4 bases from V and 6 from J; bases not matched to a gene: 11. The CDR3 totals 17 residues. As DNA, the CDR3 is TGTGCCAGCAGCGCAGCGACTAGCGGGAGAATTGGCAATGAGCAGTTCTTC. Protein product: CASSAATSGRIGNEQFF.

This chain links TRBV4-1 with TRBJ1-4; D is perhaps TRBD1 (5 bases). The V end lost 4 bases, the J end lost 0 bases, and 9 bases lay between the germline ends. This CDR3 is 15 amino acids long. Looked up from germline, CDR1 is MGHRA and CDR2 is YSYEKL. CDR3 loop: CASSLGTTTNEKLFF. Here the CDR3 DNA reads TGCGCCAGCAGCCTAGGGACTACAACTAATGAAAAACTGTTTTTT.

Only one count was recorded for this clone. The V call is TRBV4-3, the J call TRBJ1-1, with D possibly TRBD1 on 5 matching bases. The CDR3 has 14 amino acids. V was shortened by 4 bases and J by 4 bases, with 13 bases between the two germline ends. Germline-derived CDR1 and CDR2 are LGHNA and YSLEER. This CDR3 reads CASSLRRGGTEAFF. CDR3 DNA sequence: TGCGCCAGCAGCCTCCGACGGGGGGGCACTGAAGCTTTCTTT.

The rearrangement joins TRBV10-3 to TRBJ1-5; tentative D call: TRBD1 (6 bases). CDR3 size: 13 residues. Germline CDR1 reads ENHRY; CDR2 reads SYGVKD. Trimming removed 10 bases at V and 5 bases at J, with 15 bases between. The CDR3 protein is CATTKNRDQPQHF. The CDR3 nucleotides read TGTGCCACCACCAAAAACAGGGATCAGCCCCAGCATTTT.

The V and J genes are TRBV27 and TRBJ2-7, with D possibly matching TRBD2 (5 bases). From germline, CDR1 is MNHEY and CDR2 SMNVEV (reference sequence). The CDR3 has 16 amino acids. Trimming stripped 5 bases from V and 6 bases from J, with 23 bases between. CDR3 nucleotides: TGTGCCAGCAGTCTCCCCCACCGGATGCTACTAGGCGAGCAGTACTTC. This codes for CASSLPHRMLLGEQYF.

Note on this clone: The sample holds other DNA sequences that translate to the same CDR3. V is TRBV28 and J is TRBJ2-7; D is tentatively TRBD1 or TRBD2 (5 bases each). V lost 7 bases and J 1 base, leaving 17 bases between the germline ends. The germline V gene encodes CDR1 MDHEN and CDR2 SYDVKM. This CDR3 has 15 amino acids. DNA for the CDR3: TGTGCCAGCAAACCCGAAGCAGGGAGATCCTACGAGCAGTACTTC. This encodes CASKPEAGRSYEQYF.

The chain couples TRBV30 to TRBJ2-2; no reliable D call. Trimming pared 0 bases from V and 2 bases from J, leaving 7 bases between. The CDR3 is 14 residues long. CDR1 GTSNPN and CDR2 SVGIG come from the germline V gene (reference sequence). This CDR3 reads CAWSVVFNTGELFF. Written as DNA, the CDR3 is TGTGCCTGGAGTGTAGTATTCAACACCGGGGAGCTGTTTTTT.

The chain joins TRBV7-2 to TRBJ2-5; the D is unclear. With 5 bases removed from V and 4 bases from J, the gap between germline ends came to 11 bases. Per the germline V gene, CDR1 is SGHTA and CDR2 is FQGNSA. The CDR3 is 13 amino acids. As DNA, the CDR3 is TGTGCCAGCAGCCGAGTGGGTGGAGAGACCCAGTACTTC. Its protein product is CASSRVGGETQYF.

To note about this clone: This sample includes further DNA sequences coding for the same CDR3. J is TRBJ2-4 and V is TRBV28; no clear D. This CDR3 has 12 residues. Germline-derived CDR1 and CDR2 are MDHEN and SYDVKM. Trimming took off 6 bases at V and 0 bases at J, with 3 bases between the two ends. The CDR3 reads CASSLAKNIQYF. For the CDR3, the DNA is TGTGCCAGCAGCCTAGCCAAAAACATTCAGTACTTC.

Points on this clone: This sample includes further DNA sequences coding for the same CDR3. The J gene is TRBJ1-2, the V gene TRBV7-2; D is unresolved. The CDR3 covers 12 residues. Germline loops: CDR1 SGHTA, CDR2 FQGNSA. The V end lost 4 bases, the J end lost 8 bases, and 11 bases lay between the germline ends. The CDR3 region is CASSSLRVGYTF. Written as DNA, the CDR3 is TGTGCCAGCAGCTCGCTACGGGTGGGCTACACCTTC.

V is TRBV5-6 and J is TRBJ2-7; D possibly corresponds to TRBD1 (5 bases). Trimming cost V 1 base and J 5 bases, with 13 bases left between them. This CDR3 is 14 amino acids long. Germline CDR1 SGHDT, CDR2 YYEEEE. The CDR3 sequence is CASSLSGRVHEQYF. The DNA for the CDR3 is TGTGCCAGCAGCTTGTCCGGCAGGGTCCACGAGCAGTACTTC.

This chain joins TRBV5-1 and TRBJ1-1, with 9 bases identical to TRBD1. J gave up 5 bases and V 4 bases, and 9 bases lay outside the gene matches. This CDR3 contains 15 residues. From germline, CDR1 is SGHRS and CDR2 YFSETQ. The CDR3 here is CASSLRTGEGTEAFF. CDR3 nucleotide sequence: TGCGCCAGCAGCCTTCGGACAGGGGAAGGAACTGAAGCTTTCTTT.

The V call is TRBV6-5, the J call TRBJ2-7; TRBD1 might be the D (5 bases). This CDR3 has 13 amino acids. The germline CDR1 and CDR2 sequences are MNHEY and SVGAGI. V lost 5 bases and J lost 4, with 12 bases in between. CDR3: CASSGDRIYEQYF. CDR3 sequence (DNA): TGTGCCAGCAGTGGCGACAGAATTTACGAGCAGTACTTC.

For this clone: Other DNA sequences within the sample encode an identical CDR3. The gene calls are TRBV19 and TRBJ2-7; no firm D call. Germline lookup yields CDR1 LNHDA and CDR2 SQIVND (reference sequence). The germline V and J ends were trimmed by 5 bases and 2 bases, with 10 bases remaining between them. The CDR3 sequence is 13 residues long. For the CDR3, the DNA is TGTGCCAGTAGTTTTGGCGGCACCTACGAGCAGTACTTC. It encodes CASSFGGTYEQYF. Together with reference TRBV19 and TRBJ2-7, the CDR3 gives the full variable domain: DGGITQSPKYLFRKEGQNVTLSCEQNLNHDAMYWYRQDPGQGLRLIYYSQIVNDFQKGDIAEGYSVSREKKESFPLTVTSAQKNPTAFYLCASSFGGTYEQYFGPGTRLTVT.

This clone is a singleton in its sample. The J gene is TRBJ1-1, the V gene TRBV10-3; 9 bases align to TRBD1. Per the germline V gene, CDR1 is ENHRY and CDR2 is SYGVKD. The V and J ends lost 6 bases and 5 bases, in that order; junction bases with no gene match: 7. This CDR3 has 14 residues. CDR3 sequence: CAIRRGQGGTEAFF. Here the CDR3 DNA reads TGTGCCATCAGGCGGGGACAGGGAGGAACTGAAGCTTTCTTT.

This clone was detected only a few times. The chain links TRBV19 to TRBJ1-2; 8 nucleotides line up with TRBD1. This CDR3 is built from 15 residues. Trimming took 3 bases from V and 3 from J; bases not matched to a gene: 6. Germline CDR1 and CDR2: LNHDA and SQIVND (reference sequence). The CDR3 DNA is TGTGCCAGTAGTATTACAGGGGGTCTCGACTATGGCTACACCTTC. Amino acid sequence: CASSITGGLDYGYTF.

As regards this clone: The same CDR3 can be traced to other DNA sequences in this sample. The genes are TRBV28 and TRBJ1-1; 7 bases are shared with TRBD1. CDR1 and CDR2 (germline): MDHEN, SYDVKM. The V and J ends lost 2 bases and 4 bases, in that order; junction bases with no gene match: 4. The CDR3 is made up of 14 amino acids. CDR3 nucleotides: TGTGCCAGCAGTTTAAGGGGGCAGGGCACTGAAGCTTTCTTT. Its protein product is CASSLRGQGTEAFF.

The chain employs TRBV19 and TRBJ2-1; 12 nucleotides align to TRBD2. The CDR3 length is 15 residues. Germline V gives CDR1 LNHDA, CDR2 SQIVND (reference sequence). The ends lost 7 bases at V and 7 bases at J; junction bases unmatched: 8. The CDR3 loop reads CASTGLAGGRNEQFF. The CDR3, as DNA: TGTGCCAGTACAGGGCTAGCGGGAGGGAGAAATGAGCAGTTCTTC.

This clone has just a few counts. Distinct nucleotide sequences in the sample also encode this CDR3. The chain has TRBV4-1 and TRBJ1-5; 10 bases map to TRBD1. J gave up 7 bases and V 1 base, and 1 base lay outside the gene matches. Germline-derived CDR1 and CDR2 are MGHRA and YSYEKL. This CDR3 has 14 amino acids. As DNA, the CDR3 is TGCGCCAGCAGCCAAGGGACAGGGGGACAGCCCCAGCATTTT. This gives the protein CASSQGTGGQPQHF.

This chain joins TRBV9 and TRBJ2-2; TRBD1 is a possible D gene (6 bases). The germline V and J ends were trimmed by 0 bases and 6 bases, with 18 bases remaining between them. The CDR3 loop spans 17 amino acids. Per the germline V gene, CDR1 is SGDLS and CDR2 is YYNGEE. CDR3 sequence: CASSVAVSGAGSGELFF. Here the CDR3 DNA reads TGTGCCAGCAGCGTAGCCGTCTCAGGGGCAGGGTCCGGGGAGCTGTTTTTT.

The chain uses TRBV14 and TRBJ2-3; D possibly corresponds to TRBD1 (6 bases). Trimming stripped 7 bases from V and 5 bases from J, with 16 bases between. Germline CDR1 reads SGHDN; CDR2 reads FVKESK. This CDR3 is built from 14 residues. Here the CDR3 reads CASTHGGTGDTQYF. The CDR3 DNA sequence: TGTGCCAGCACCCATGGGGGCACCGGAGATACGCAGTATTTT.

The genes are TRBV5-1 and TRBJ1-6, with TRBD1 matching 8 bases. This CDR3 comprises 15 residues. J lost 7 bases, V lost 4 bases, and 7 bases had no gene match. Germline V gene sequence: CDR1 SGHRS, CDR2 YFSETQ. The CDR3 DNA reads TGCGCCAGCAGCCCCGGACAGGGTTTCAATTCACCCCTCCACTTT. The encoded protein is CASSPGQGFNSPLHF.

The V gene is TRBV9, the J gene TRBJ1-2; D remains ambiguous. The V gene's germline CDR1 is SGDLS and CDR2 YYNGEE. V dropped 4 bases and J dropped 4 bases, with 17 bases sitting between them. This CDR3 contains 15 residues. The CDR3, as DNA: TGTGCCAGCAGCTCGCGACACCCCGCTGGCTATGGCTACACCTTC. It translates to CASSSRHPAGYGYTF.

J is TRBJ1-1 and V is TRBV2; 7 bases are shared with TRBD1. The V gene end was trimmed by 6 bases and the J gene end by 3 bases; junction bases not matched to a gene: 10. The length of the CDR3 is 15 residues. Germline CDR1 reads SNHLY; CDR2 reads FYNNEI. This CDR3 is CASRRTGGPYTEAFF. CDR3 coding DNA: TGTGCCAGCAGACGGACAGGCGGCCCCTACACTGAAGCTTTCTTT.